The rows below give T cell receptor beta chains drawn from one sample of a study of T cell responses to AZD1222 COVID-19 vaccine. Profiled with immunoSEQ multiplex PCR; TCRdb holds only in-frame clones, not every one. The sample consists of around 110,000 clones, about 90% of them appearing once. The source material was peripheral blood, sampled on day 0 of AZD1222 vaccination. The receptors shown here come from an adult in good health. Both conserved end residues are part of each CDR3. The D gene is left open where the match is weak. Not every row has a clone size; where given, it reads once, few, many or a size class.

V gene: TRBV7-2; clone size: .; J gene: TRBJ2-5; D gene: .; CDR3 DNA: TGTGCCAGCAGCTCCTGGGGTCAAGAGACCCAGTACTTC; CDR3 protein: CASSSWGQETQYF
V gene: TRBV28; clone size: .; J gene: TRBJ2-6; D gene: TRBD1; CDR3 DNA: TGTGCCAGCAGTTGGGGACAGGGCCTCTCTGGGGCCAACGTCCTGACTTTC; CDR3 protein: CASSWGQGLSGANVLTF
V gene: TRBV7-3; clone size: .; J gene: TRBJ2-2; D gene: TRBD2; CDR3 DNA: TGTGCCAGCAGCCTCGGGACTAGCGGGAGAATTACCGGGGAGCTGTTTTTT; CDR3 protein: CASSLGTSGRITGELFF
V gene: TRBV2; clone size: .; J gene: TRBJ2-1; D gene: .; CDR3 DNA: TGTGCCAGCAGTGTCCATGTGACGCTTAGTCCCAGCTCCTACAATGAGCAGTTCTTC; CDR3 protein: CASSVHVTLSPSSYNEQFF
V gene: TRBV5-6; clone size: few; J gene: TRBJ2-1; D gene: TRBD1; CDR3 DNA: TGTGCCAGCAGGACGACAGGGGTAAATGAGCAGTTCTTC; CDR3 protein: CASRTTGVNEQFF
V gene: TRBV6-1; clone size: .; J gene: TRBJ1-1; D gene: .; CDR3 DNA: TGTGCCAGCAGTGTTTTAGGAACAGGGAGCATGAACACTGAAGCTTTCTTT; CDR3 protein: CASSVLGTGSMNTEAFF
V gene: TRBV5-6; clone size: few; J gene: TRBJ1-1; D gene: .; CDR3 DNA: TGTGCCAGCAGCGTCGGACAGCTTGAAGCTTTCTTT; CDR3 protein: CASSVGQLEAFF
V gene: TRBV9; clone size: once; J gene: TRBJ1-1; D gene: .; CDR3 DNA: TGTGCCAGCAGCGTAGCCCCCGGTGAGACTGAAGCTTTCTTT; CDR3 protein: CASSVAPGETEAFF
V gene: TRBV6-5; clone size: once; J gene: TRBJ2-7; D gene: TRBD1; CDR3 DNA: TGTGCCAGCAGTTACCTGCGACAGGGCGAGCAGTACTTC; CDR3 protein: CASSYLRQGEQYF
V gene: TRBV5-3; clone size: .; J gene: TRBJ2-7; D gene: .; CDR3 DNA: TGTGCCAGAAGCTCAGACGACACTTACGAGCAGTACTTC; CDR3 protein: CARSSDDTYEQYF
V gene: TRBV4-2; clone size: .; J gene: TRBJ2-7; D gene: TRBD2; CDR3 DNA: TGTGCCAGCAGCCCCGGGACTAGCGGGGTGTACTACGAGCAGTACTTC; CDR3 protein: CASSPGTSGVYYEQYF
V gene: TRBV18; clone size: .; J gene: TRBJ2-5; D gene: .; CDR3 DNA: TGTGCCAGCTCACCAGGCAATCGAGAGACCCAGTACTTC; CDR3 protein: CASSPGNRETQYF
V gene: TRBV27; clone size: once; J gene: TRBJ1-5; D gene: TRBD1; CDR3 DNA: TGTGCCAGCAGTTTAGGGACAGGGACCTATAGCAATCAGCCCCAGCATTTT; CDR3 protein: CASSLGTGTYSNQPQHF
V gene: TRBV6-5; clone size: .; J gene: TRBJ1-2; D gene: .; CDR3 DNA: TGTGCCAGCAGACGGCTGGGGGCAAACTATGGCTACACCTTC; CDR3 protein: CASRRLGANYGYTF
V gene: TRBV18; clone size: .; J gene: TRBJ1-5; D gene: .; CDR3 DNA: TGTGCCAGCTCCGAAGGTGGTGATCAGCCCCAGCATTTT; CDR3 protein: CASSEGGDQPQHF
V gene: TRBV6-5; clone size: .; J gene: TRBJ1-2; D gene: .; CDR3 DNA: TGTGCCAGCAGTTACTCGAAGGTTCTCGTGAGTGGCTACACCTTC; CDR3 protein: CASSYSKVLVSGYTF
V gene: TRBV5-1; clone size: .; J gene: TRBJ1-4; D gene: TRBD1; CDR3 DNA: TGCGCCAGCAGCTTGGACGACAGGGTTTCGGCAATTGAACTGTTTTTT; CDR3 protein: CASSLDDRVSAIELFF
V gene: TRBV5-5; clone size: .; J gene: TRBJ1-5; D gene: .; CDR3 DNA: TGTGCCAGCAGCTTGGAGGGGGAACTCTCGCCCCAGCATTTT; CDR3 protein: CASSLEGELSPQHF
V gene: TRBV5-4; clone size: .; J gene: TRBJ1-1; D gene: .; CDR3 DNA: TGTGCCAGCAGCTCGACTGTGAACACTGAAGCTTTCTTT; CDR3 protein: CASSSTVNTEAFF
V gene: TRBV19; clone size: .; J gene: TRBJ1-5; D gene: .; CDR3 DNA: TGTGCCAGTAGTGCCGCCGACAGGTTCAATCAGCCCCAGCATTTT; CDR3 protein: CASSAADRFNQPQHF
V gene: TRBV18; clone size: .; J gene: TRBJ2-1; D gene: .; CDR3 DNA: TGTGCCAGCTCACCACGTTATGAGCAGTTCTTC; CDR3 protein: CASSPRYEQFF
V gene: TRBV12-3/TRBV12-4; clone size: .; J gene: TRBJ1-2; D gene: .; CDR3 DNA: TGTGCCAGCAGTTTATCCCTCAGGGCCTACACCTTC; CDR3 protein: CASSLSLRAYTF
V gene: TRBV9; clone size: once; J gene: TRBJ2-1; D gene: TRBD2; CDR3 DNA: TGTGCCAGCAGCGTAGGGACTAGCGGGAGTAATGAGCAGTTCTTC; CDR3 protein: CASSVGTSGSNEQFF
V gene: TRBV5-1; clone size: few; J gene: TRBJ2-7; D gene: .; CDR3 DNA: TGCGCCAGCTCACCATGGGGACGGGAGCAGTACTTC; CDR3 protein: CASSPWGREQYF
V gene: TRBV28; clone size: .; J gene: TRBJ1-1; D gene: .; CDR3 DNA: TGTGCCAGCAGTGCCCTTCTTGGGACTGAAGCTTTCTTT; CDR3 protein: CASSALLGTEAFF
V gene: TRBV5-4; clone size: .; J gene: TRBJ2-5; D gene: TRBD1; CDR3 DNA: TGTGCCAGCAGCTCGACAGGGGGAGAGACCCAGTACTTC; CDR3 protein: CASSSTGGETQYF
V gene: TRBV3-1/TRBV3-2; clone size: .; J gene: TRBJ2-7; D gene: .; CDR3 DNA: TGTGCCAGCAGCCCGGACTACCTATACGAGCAGTACTTC; CDR3 protein: CASSPDYLYEQYF
V gene: TRBV7-2; clone size: .; J gene: TRBJ1-5; D gene: .; CDR3 DNA: TGTGCCAGCAGCTTAGGTAGGGATCAGCCCCAGCATTTT; CDR3 protein: CASSLGRDQPQHF
V gene: TRBV7-2; clone size: .; J gene: TRBJ1-3; D gene: .; CDR3 DNA: TGTGCCAGCAGGAGGGCCATCTCTGGAAACACCATATATTTT; CDR3 protein: CASRRAISGNTIYF
V gene: TRBV24-1; clone size: .; J gene: TRBJ2-1; D gene: .; CDR3 DNA: TGTGCCACCAGTGACTCCCTTGACCGCTACAATGAGCAGTTCTTC; CDR3 protein: CATSDSLDRYNEQFF
V gene: TRBV9; clone size: .; J gene: TRBJ2-3; D gene: TRBD2; CDR3 DNA: TGTGCCAGCAGCGTAGAAGCTAGCGGGAGTAGCACAGATACGCAGTATTTT; CDR3 protein: CASSVEASGSSTDTQYF
V gene: TRBV20-1; clone size: .; J gene: TRBJ2-7; D gene: .; CDR3 DNA: TGCAGAGTCCGATTTGGCGACGAGCAGTACTTC; CDR3 protein: CRVRFGDEQYF
V gene: TRBV9; clone size: few; J gene: TRBJ1-3; D gene: .; CDR3 DNA: TGTGCCAGCAGCGTAGCTTGGGGGGGCAGCGGAAACACCATATATTTT; CDR3 protein: CASSVAWGGSGNTIYF
V gene: TRBV6-5; clone size: .; J gene: TRBJ1-2; D gene: .; CDR3 DNA: TGTGCCAGCAGTCTCGACGGACACTACTATGGCTACACCTTC; CDR3 protein: CASSLDGHYYGYTF
V gene: TRBV6-1; clone size: once; J gene: TRBJ1-5; D gene: .; CDR3 DNA: TGTGCCAGCAGTGATGGGGCCGTACGCCCTAATCAGCCCCAGCATTTT; CDR3 protein: CASSDGAVRPNQPQHF
V gene: TRBV7-2; clone size: .; J gene: TRBJ2-1; D gene: TRBD1; CDR3 DNA: TGTGCCAGCAGCCTGGGGACAGGCGTTCCCCTATACAATGAGCAGTTCTTC; CDR3 protein: CASSLGTGVPLYNEQFF